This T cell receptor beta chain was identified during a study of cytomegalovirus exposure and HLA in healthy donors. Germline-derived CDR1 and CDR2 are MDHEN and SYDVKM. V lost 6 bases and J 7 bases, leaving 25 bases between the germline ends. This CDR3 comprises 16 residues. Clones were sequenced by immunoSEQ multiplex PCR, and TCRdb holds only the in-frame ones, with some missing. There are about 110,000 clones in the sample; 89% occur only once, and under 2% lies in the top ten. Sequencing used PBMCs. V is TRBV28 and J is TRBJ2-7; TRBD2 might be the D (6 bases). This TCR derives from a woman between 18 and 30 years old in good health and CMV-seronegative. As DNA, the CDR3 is TGTGCCAGCAGCCCCATCGGTGTGGGTTATGGGGGGGAGCAGTACTTC. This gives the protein CASSPIGVGYGGEQYF.